This T cell receptor (beta chain) was retrieved from a study of T cells in women clearing cervical HPV infection (dated by TCRdb to 2017 to 2018). Regarding the complete study: Cases were 25 women with histologically confirmed HPV16-related CIN3 or worse, including a couple of invasive cancers. A median age of approximately 30 years was observed in cases versus less than 40 in controls, and no significant differences in baseline characteristics were found. Since HLA typing was available for only a few women, HLA type could not be ruled out as a confounder. Cases and controls were matched on year of sample collection and on age within five years. The 20 to 30 controls were women who cleared a single incident HPV16 infection within 12 months without developing precancer or cancer. Case blood was taken at the visit when the lesion was first identified, whereas control blood was taken when infection was no longer detected. This exploratory proof-of-principle case-control study, nested within the Guanacaste HPV Natural History Study in Costa Rica, compared TCR repertoires among women with different cervical HPV16 outcomes. Among cases, blood sampling occurred a median of 149 days after lesion detection, with an interquartile range of 90 to 200 days. In the parent cohort, around 10,000 women aged 18 or older were enrolled in Guanacaste, Costa Rica, during about 1992 to 1994 and were followed for roughly 7 years. Quality controls consisted of five blinded duplicates per group, for a total of roughly 60 samples made up of approximately 50 participants and ten or so replicates. General findings and caveats noted by the study authors: The cross-sectional design could not show whether associations preceded infection or resulted from it; effector/memory subsets and HPV-specific T cells were not isolated. Cases had lower TRBV6-7 relative abundance than controls (approximately 0.11% versus 0.16%; Bonferroni P = 0.0008). Because T-cell numbers per sample were unknown, differences in richness could reflect varying T-cell content rather than repertoire biology. TCR repertoire richness was significantly higher in CIN3+ cases than in controls across sequencing depths, while evenness did not differ. Random forest classifiers combining richness and V gene abundances distinguished cases from controls with an estimated AUC of just under 0.85.

A note on this clone: It lacks a known antigen. The read terminates 3 residues before the CDR3 end, so the remaining end is supplied by the germline J gene.

Every participant had a single incident cervical HPV16 infection, and women with prevalent HPV16 infections were excluded. Cervical HPV DNA was detected with MY09/MY11 PCR, and genotyping was done by dot-blot hybridization. Approximately 15 mL of heparinized blood was centrifuged, after which the buffy coat was aliquoted, frozen at -30 degrees C, and then stored at -80 degrees C. Genomic DNA was extracted from buffy coat specimens using QIAGEN kits. TCR beta CDR3 regions were amplified by multiplex PCR using the immunoSEQ assay from an average of about 1,200 ng genomic DNA per sample. To correct primer bias, the assay used a complete synthetic TCR repertoire to set an amplification baseline. Amplicons were sequenced on the Illumina platform. On the study's bioinformatics: Sequences were error-corrected by clustering with frequency ratios and a modified nearest-neighbor algorithm and were then analyzed in the immunoSEQ Analyzer with IMGT gene definitions. TCR richness and evenness were averaged over 20 rarefaction repeats at each rarefaction depth, excluding samples with fewer sequences than the depth. Relative abundances of V, D and J genes were compared between groups using Wilcoxon rank sum tests, with FDR correction applied. In the blinded duplicates, the intraclass correlation was approximately 96% for TCR richness and averaged about 73% across 60 to 70 gene segments. TCRdb retrieved this table from immuneACCESS and kept in-frame rearrangements only. Not all clones are present; in checked studies, unresolved V genes account for under half, and no reason is known for the remainder. Clone size and V and J calls were adopted from that table, with D and trimming inferred from the DNA. For this sample, the table gives 40,000 to 45,000 clones. Together, the top ten hold approximately 1.3% of the sample.

The CDR3 has 15 amino acids, counting the end cysteine and phenylalanine. The DNA shown is the part of the CDR3 that was read: 36 bases, in frame from base 1. For this chain, trimming is 6 bases at the V end and 2 bases at the J end, and the number of junction bases without a gene match is 7. The chain joins TRBV12-3 or TRBV12-4 to TRBJ1-2, with 9 junctional bases fitting TRBD1. The material sequenced was blood buffy coat. The sequence was obtained from a woman aged 18 to 69 with a cervical HPV16 infection that either progressed to CIN3+ or cleared (not recorded which). The DNA read from the CDR3 is TGTGCCAGCAGCCCCACCGGGACAGGGAACTATGGC. Its translation is CASSPTGTGNYG. From start to end, the CDR3 is CASSPTGTGNYGYTF.